These 28 T cell receptor beta chains originate from one sample sequenced in a study of blood T cell repertoires in COVID-19. Produced via immunoSEQ multiplex PCR; TCRdb's table is partial and in-frame only. The sample lists 200,000 or so clones; approximately 80% were seen once. Sequenced sample: PBMCs or T cells enriched from blood (not recorded which). The receptors originated from a woman aged 40-49 years with acute COVID-19.

The V and J genes are TRBV10-3 and TRBJ2-7, with TRBD2 as a possible D gene (6 bases). Germline V gives CDR1 ENHRY, CDR2 SYGVKD. The CDR3 has 14 amino acids. Trimming removed 8 bases at V and 7 bases at J, with 21 bases between. This CDR3 reads CAIALGGPRGEQYF. The CDR3 DNA sequence: TGTGCCATCGCGTTGGGGGGACCCCGGGGAGAGCAGTACTTC.

The sample holds one count of this clone. The chain links TRBV11-2 to TRBJ1-3, with D uncertain. Germline V gene lookup returns CDR1 SGHAT and CDR2 FQNNGV. The V gene lost 3 bases and the J gene lost 0 bases, with 6 bases spanning the gap. This CDR3 spans 14 amino acids. CDR3 in DNA: TGTGCCAGCAGCTTTCTAATCTCTGGAAACACCATATATTTT. Translated: CASSFLISGNTIYF.

This chain connects TRBV5-1 to TRBJ1-1; no firm D call. Germline CDR1 reads SGHRS; CDR2 reads YFSETQ. V lost 7 bases and J lost 0, with 10 bases in between. This CDR3 comprises 13 residues. The CDR3 reads CASHIDMNTEAFF. For the CDR3, the DNA is TGCGCCAGCCATATAGACATGAACACTGAAGCTTTCTTT.

The V gene is TRBV7-9, the J gene TRBJ2-7; perhaps TRBD2 as D (6 bases). Germline CDR1 and CDR2: SEHNR and FQNEAQ (reference sequence). The V end lost 5 bases, the J end lost 6 bases, and 11 bases lay between the germline ends. The CDR3 contains 12 residues. The CDR3 reads CASSPSEGEQYF. DNA for the CDR3: TGTGCCAGCAGCCCATCGGAGGGCGAGCAGTACTTC.

This sequence joins TRBV11-2 and TRBJ2-3; TRBD2 aligns across 10 bases. V lost 1 base, J lost 6 bases, and 4 bases stayed unmatched. The CDR3 spans 15 residues. In germline, CDR1 is SGHAT, CDR2 FQNNGV. CDR3 sequence (DNA): TGTGCCAGCAGCTTAGCGCTAGCGGGGGCTGATACGCAGTATTTT. Protein sequence: CASSLALAGADTQYF.

The gene calls are TRBV19 and TRBJ2-7; 9 nucleotides align to TRBD1. Germline CDR1 reads LNHDA; CDR2 reads SQIVND (reference sequence). Unmatched junction bases numbered 9, after V lost 3 bases and J lost 3 bases. CDR3 length: 16 amino acids. This CDR3 reads CASSIISGQGIYEQYF. The CDR3 DNA is TGTGCCAGTAGTATTATCTCGGGACAGGGAATCTACGAGCAGTACTTC.

The chain recombines TRBV2 with TRBJ2-5; a possible D gene is TRBD1 (6 bases). The CDR3 spans 14 residues. V dropped 7 bases and J dropped 4 bases, with 16 bases sitting between them. CDR1 is SNHLY and CDR2 is FYNNEI in the germline V gene. Here the CDR3 reads CASKDSEFRETQYF. The CDR3 nucleotides are TGTGCCAGCAAGGACAGCGAGTTCAGAGAGACCCAGTACTTC. The variable domain in full, with the rest retrieved from reference TRBV2 and TRBJ2-5, is EPEVTQTPSHQVTQMGQEVILRCVPISNHLYFYWYRQILGQKVEFLVSFYNNEISEKSEIFDDQFSVERPDGSNFTLKIRSTKLEDSAMYFCASKDSEFRETQYFGPGTRLLVL.

This sequence joins TRBV9 and TRBJ2-2; 8 bases are a match to TRBD1. Trimming removed 2 bases from V and 4 bases from J; junction bases left unmatched: 7. CDR1 is SGDLS, CDR2 YYNGEE, per germline. This CDR3 has 16 residues. The CDR3 DNA reads as TGTGCCAGCAGCGTGACAGGGGACGTTTCCACCGGGGAGCTGTTTTTT. It is translated as CASSVTGDVSTGELFF.

The DNA of the CDR3 is TGTGCCACCGGGGGAGATACGCAGTATTTT. Its protein is CATGGDTQYF. This chain links TRBV27 with TRBJ2-3; D may be TRBD2 (6 bases). Germline CDR1 reads MNHEY; CDR2 reads SMNVEV (reference sequence). CDR3 length: 10 amino acids. V was shortened by 10 bases and J by 5 bases, with 7 bases between the two germline ends.

The chain links TRBV2 to TRBJ2-1; TRBD2 agrees at 10 bases. V was pared by 4 bases and J by 14 bases, with 8 bases of the junction left unmatched. This CDR3 is 13 amino acids long. Germline V gives CDR1 SNHLY, CDR2 FYNNEI. The DNA of the CDR3 is TGTGCCAGCAGTGCCGGGCTAGCGGGAGTGGAGTTCTTC. It translates to CASSAGLAGVEFF.

V usage is TRBV7-2 and J usage is TRBJ2-7; D possibly corresponds to TRBD2 (7 bases). Trimming removed 5 bases from V and 4 bases from J, with 24 bases in between. Germline CDR1 is SGHTA and CDR2 is FQGNSA. The CDR3 sequence is 17 residues long. The CDR3 DNA sequence: TGTGCCAGCAGCACGCCGTTGGGGGCGACTAGCATGTACGAGCAGTACTTC. This gives the protein CASSTPLGATSMYEQYF.

This chain joins TRBV3-1 (or the pseudogene TRBV3-2) and TRBJ1-6; D not certain. V lost 5 bases to trimming and J lost 12 bases, with 8 bases between them. The CDR3 length is 11 residues. Germline V gives CDR1 LGHDT, CDR2 YNNKEL (reference sequence). CDR3 nucleotides: TGTGCCAGCAGCGACGGGATACCCCTCCACTTT. Its translation is CASSDGIPLHF.

In its sample, this clone was seen a few times. The chain joins TRBV6-5 to TRBJ2-2; a weak D match, TRBD2 (6 bases). Germline V gene data show CDR1 as MNHEY and CDR2 as SVGAGI. Trimming took off 11 bases at V and 7 bases at J, with 23 bases between the two ends. The CDR3 spans 15 residues. The CDR3 here is CAGAFAGPNIGELFF. The CDR3 nucleotides read TGTGCCGGCGCCTTTGCGGGGCCTAATATCGGGGAGCTGTTTTTT.

The chain combines TRBV6-5 with TRBJ2-5, with 8 bases that match TRBD2. The CDR3 is made up of 16 amino acids. After removal of 2 bases from V and 1 base from J, the junction contained 6 bases not matched to a gene. Germline V gene sequence: CDR1 MNHEY, CDR2 SVGAGI. CDR3 coding DNA: TGTGCCAGCAGTTACACCGAACTAGCGGCCCAAGAGACCCAGTACTTC. It codes for CASSYTELAAQETQYF.

The chain carries TRBV18 and TRBJ2-2; possibly TRBD1 for D (5 bases). The ends were cut back, 4 bases at V and 5 bases at J, with 14 bases in the middle. The CDR3 runs to 15 residues. Germline loops: CDR1 KGHSH, CDR2 LQKENI. CDR3 residues: CASSLDRKGTGELFF. CDR3 coding DNA: TGTGCCAGCTCACTCGACAGAAAAGGGACCGGGGAGCTGTTTTTT.

The chain combines TRBV19 with TRBJ2-1; no reliable D call. The CDR3 is made up of 15 amino acids. The germline gives CDR1 LNHDA, CDR2 SQIVND (reference sequence). Trimming removed 6 bases from V and 0 bases from J, with 12 bases in between. The CDR3: CASSRPALSYNEQFF. The CDR3 DNA is TGTGCCAGTAGCAGGCCAGCACTCTCCTACAATGAGCAGTTCTTC.

The gene calls are TRBV12-3 or TRBV12-4 and TRBJ1-5; TRBD1 aligns across 8 bases. With 6 bases clipped from V and 9 bases from J, the junction kept 4 bases outside the gene matches. This CDR3 comprises 12 residues. DNA of the CDR3: TGTGCCAGCAGCCAGGGGGCGCGGCCCCAGCATTTT. Amino acids: CASSQGARPQHF.

The CDR3 nucleotides read TGTGCCAGCGGGGGGTACGAGCAGTACTTC. Amino acids: CASGGYEQYF. J is TRBJ2-7 and V is TRBV28, with a possible D match to TRBD2 (6 bases). This CDR3 region has 10 residues. Deletions cut 8 bases from V and 4 bases from J, with 6 bases between. CDR1 and CDR2 from the germline V gene are MDHEN and SYDVKM.

To note about this clone: A junction end diverges from the germline sequence, so it may reflect a read error. The chain couples TRBV13 to TRBJ1-2; 7 nucleotides match TRBD1. The CDR3 runs 16 residues. Germline lookup yields CDR1 PRHDT and CDR2 FYEKMQ (reference sequence). DNA for the CDR3: TGTGCCAGCAGCTTAGGCGCGAGGGGGCGAGGCTATGGCCACACCTTC. Residues: CASSLGARGRGYGHTF.

The chain combines TRBV12-3 or TRBV12-4 with TRBJ2-2; 7 nucleotides line up with TRBD2. Trimming removed 10 bases from V and 6 bases from J; junction bases left unmatched: 8. The CDR3 is made up of 13 amino acids. The CDR3 DNA reads as TGTGCCAATGGGAGGGGAGTGGCCGGGGAGCTGTTTTTT. Amino acid sequence: CANGRGVAGELFF.

The gene calls are TRBV7-2 and TRBJ1-4; maybe TRBD1 (5 bases). The CDR3 runs 14 residues. The V and J ends lost 5 bases and 4 bases respectively, with 11 bases between them. Germline loops: CDR1 SGHTA, CDR2 FQGNSA. CDR3 sequence reads: CASSRGLSNEKLFF. The CDR3 coding sequence is TGTGCCAGCAGCCGGGGACTTAGTAATGAAAAACTGTTTTTT.

This chain connects TRBV7-8 to TRBJ1-1, with a tentative D call TRBD1 (6 bases). The CDR3 has 15 residues. Trimming took 0 bases from V and 4 from J, leaving 12 bases between them. The germline gives CDR1 SGHVS, CDR2 FQNEAQ. In DNA, the CDR3 is TGTGCCAGCAGCTTAGCGCCAGGGGCCGGCACTGAAGCTTTCTTT. Translating gives CASSLAPGAGTEAFF.

J is TRBJ1-4 and V is TRBV7-3; 11 nucleotides align to TRBD1. The CDR3 runs to 14 residues. Trimming took 5 bases from V and 7 from J; bases not matched to a gene: 3. Germline lookup yields CDR1 SGHTA and CDR2 FQGTGA. The CDR3 nucleotides are TGTGCCAGCAGCCCAGGACAGGGGGCTGAAAAACTGTTTTTT. Its translation: CASSPGQGAEKLFF.

V gene TRBV28 combines with J gene TRBJ1-3; 7 bases are shared with TRBD1. The ends lost 3 bases at V and 2 bases at J; junction bases unmatched: 7. This CDR3 is 16 amino acids long. Germline CDR1 MDHEN, CDR2 SYDVKM. The CDR3 loop reads CASSLTGNLAGNTIYF. The CDR3 DNA is TGTGCCAGCAGTTTGACAGGGAATCTCGCTGGAAACACCATATATTTT.

This chain links TRBV7-9 with TRBJ2-2; TRBD1 agrees at 7 bases. The V gene end was trimmed by 10 bases and the J gene end by 4 bases; junction bases not matched to a gene: 9. The CDR3 consists of 14 residues. Germline CDR1 reads SEHNR; CDR2 reads FQNEAQ (reference sequence). CDR3 sequence reads: CATQGIVGTGELFF. The DNA of the CDR3 is TGTGCCACACAGGGGATTGTAGGCACCGGGGAGCTGTTTTTT.

The chain links TRBV27 to TRBJ2-5, with unresolved D. Trimming shortened V by 3 bases and J by 3 bases, and 8 bases separated the two germline ends. CDR1 MNHEY and CDR2 SMNVEV come from the germline V gene (reference sequence). The CDR3 loop spans 13 amino acids. The CDR3 DNA follows: TGTGCCAGCAGTTTTTGGGCAGAAGAGACCCAGTACTTC. It specifies CASSFWAEETQYF.

V and J are TRBV28 and TRBJ1-2; 9 positions match TRBD1. This CDR3 contains 16 residues. Trimming cost V 4 bases and J 8 bases; bases outside gene matches: 14. Germline CDR1 is MDHEN and CDR2 is SYDVKM. CDR3 residues: CASSSPTLQGAMGYTF. CDR3 bases: TGTGCCAGCAGTTCCCCCACGTTACAGGGGGCGATGGGCTACACCTTC.

The V gene is TRBV18, the J gene TRBJ2-1, with 15 bases matching TRBD2. The germline gives CDR1 KGHSH, CDR2 LQKENI. V shed 3 bases and J 4 bases; nucleotides not matched to a gene: 7. This CDR3 has 18 residues. The CDR3 is CASSPRGLAGGPYNEQFF. The CDR3 DNA reads TGTGCCAGCTCACCCCGAGGACTAGCGGGAGGGCCATACAATGAGCAGTTCTTC.